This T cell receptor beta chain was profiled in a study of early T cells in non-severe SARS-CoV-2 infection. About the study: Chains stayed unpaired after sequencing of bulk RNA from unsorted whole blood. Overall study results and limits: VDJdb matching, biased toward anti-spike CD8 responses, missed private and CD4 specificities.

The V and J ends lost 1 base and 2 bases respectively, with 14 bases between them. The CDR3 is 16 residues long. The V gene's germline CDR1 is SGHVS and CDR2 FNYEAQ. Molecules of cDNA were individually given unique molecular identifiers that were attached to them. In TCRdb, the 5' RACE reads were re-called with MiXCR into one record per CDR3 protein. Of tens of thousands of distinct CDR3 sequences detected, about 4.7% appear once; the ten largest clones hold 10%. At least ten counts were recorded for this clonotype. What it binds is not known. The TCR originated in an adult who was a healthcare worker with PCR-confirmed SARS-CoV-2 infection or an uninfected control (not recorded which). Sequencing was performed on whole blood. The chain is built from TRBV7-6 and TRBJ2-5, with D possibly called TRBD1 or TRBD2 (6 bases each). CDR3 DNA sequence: TGTGCCAGCAGCTTAGGGGGGGCAGTCTATCAAGAGACCCAGTACTTC. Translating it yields CASSLGGAVYQETQYF.